The 26 T cell receptor beta chains given below trace back to one sample, sequenced in a study of T cell changes during pregnancy in multiple sclerosis (dated 2019 in TCRdb). The method was the immunoSEQ multiplex PCR assay. The immuneACCESS repertoire file appears here via TCRdb, limited to in-frame rearrangements. These files lack a portion of the clones; in checked studies, under half of the deficit traces to unresolved V genes, and the cause of the others is not known. The sample table holds about 44,000 clones, of which 80% to 95% were seen once. The top ten clonotypes cover 1% to 1.5% of the sample. Sequencing was carried out using peripheral blood. The source of these receptors is a female donor with multiple sclerosis, enrolled in a pregnancy study.

The chain carries TRBV2 and TRBJ2-7; 7 bases fit TRBD1. From germline, CDR1 is SNHLY and CDR2 FYNNEI. V gave up 3 bases and J gave up 4 bases; unmatched junction bases: 3. The CDR3 is 13 residues long. DNA of the CDR3: TGTGCCAGCAGTGATGCAGGGGGATACGAGCAGTACTTC. Translating gives CASSDAGGYEQYF. The full variable domain, in which reference TRBV2 and TRBJ2-7 provide the parts outside the CDR3, is EPEVTQTPSHQVTQMGQEVILRCVPISNHLYFYWYRQILGQKVEFLVSFYNNEISEKSEIFDDQFSVERPDGSNFTLKIRSTKLEDSAMYFCASSDAGGYEQYFGPGTRLTVT.

The chain has TRBV27 and TRBJ2-3, with D uncertain. Germline V gives CDR1 MNHEY, CDR2 SMNVEV (reference sequence). Between the trimmed V and J ends, which lost 0 bases and 9 bases, there was a span of 13 bases. The CDR3 runs to 14 residues. The chain's CDR3 is CASSLSDGYQTQYF. The CDR3 DNA reads as TGTGCCAGCAGTTTATCGGATGGTTATCAGACGCAGTATTTT.

This clone was detected only once. The CDR3: CASSGAGGTDTQYF. CDR3 in DNA: TGTGCCAGCAGTGGAGCAGGGGGCACAGATACGCAGTATTTT. V is TRBV6-4 and J is TRBJ2-3; weak D call: TRBD1 (6 bases). This CDR3 spans 14 amino acids. CDR1 and CDR2 (germline): MRHNA, SNTAGT. The V and J ends lost 4 bases and 1 base respectively, with 9 bases between them.

The gene calls are TRBV6-5 and TRBJ2-3; TRBD2 matches at 8 bases. The J segment lost 1 base and the V segment lost 5 bases, leaving 2 bases of the junction unmatched. The CDR3 totals 14 residues. CDR1 and CDR2 (germline): MNHEY, SVGAGI. CDR3 residues: CASSMTSGTDTQYF. DNA of the CDR3: TGTGCCAGCAGTATGACTAGCGGCACAGATACGCAGTATTTT.

The rearrangement joins TRBV11-3 to TRBJ2-5; 8 bases fit TRBD1. V dropped 5 bases and J dropped 2; count of bases not matched to a gene: 7. The germline V gene encodes CDR1 SGHNT and CDR2 YENEEA. This CDR3 region has 15 residues. CDR3 amino acids: CASSIDGTGQETQYF. CDR3 DNA sequence: TGTGCCAGCAGCATCGACGGGACAGGACAAGAGACCCAGTACTTC.

The rearrangement uses TRBV10-2 and TRBJ2-7; TRBD2 matches at 8 bases. CDR3 length: 14 residues. CDR1 and CDR2 from the germline V gene are WSHSY and SAAADI. J gave up 0 bases and V 5 bases, and 3 bases lay outside the gene matches. Here the CDR3 reads CASSLGLASYEQYF. The CDR3 DNA sequence: TGCGCCAGCAGTCTTGGACTAGCCTCCTACGAGCAGTACTTC.

This clone occurred once. CDR3 bases: TGTGCCAGCAGCTTAGCCCTTCCCCCCGGGGAGCTGTTTTTT. The encoded protein is CASSLALPPGELFF. V is TRBV7-2 and J is TRBJ2-2; the D is unclear. This CDR3 is built from 14 residues. Germline CDR1 and CDR2: SGHTA and FQGNSA. V lost 0 bases and J lost 6, with 8 bases in between.

J is TRBJ1-5 and V is TRBV18; 8 nucleotides line up with TRBD1. V lost 3 bases, J lost 4 bases, and 8 bases stayed unmatched. The V gene's germline CDR1 is KGHSH and CDR2 LQKENI. This CDR3 is built from 16 residues. CDR3 sequence: CASSPLRTGQNQPQHF. The CDR3 DNA reads as TGTGCCAGCTCACCGCTACGGACAGGGCAAAATCAGCCCCAGCATTTT.

The CDR3 DNA reads TGTGCCAGCAGTGAAGGGTCTGGCAGCCACCTACCTGAAGCTTTCTTT. Protein sequence: CASSEGSGSHLPEAFF. The chain uses TRBV2 and TRBJ1-1; D ambiguous. Looked up from germline, CDR1 is SNHLY and CDR2 is FYNNEI. The CDR3 runs to 16 residues. The V and J ends lost 1 base and 6 bases respectively, with 18 bases between them.

This sequence joins TRBV7-9 and TRBJ2-5, with D possibly TRBD1 on 6 matching bases. The CDR3 sequence is 14 residues long. CDR1 is SEHNR and CDR2 is FQNEAQ in the germline V gene (reference sequence). The germline V and J ends were trimmed by 4 bases and 5 bases, with 14 bases remaining between them. CDR3 sequence: CASSSDRAQETQYF. Written as DNA, the CDR3 is TGTGCCAGCAGCTCGGACAGAGCCCAGGAGACCCAGTACTTC. Full variable domain (missing parts from reference TRBV7-9 and TRBJ2-5): DTGVSQNPRHKITKRGQNVTFRCDPISEHNRLYWYRQTLGQGPEFLTYFQNEAQLEKSRLLSDRFSAERPKGSFSTLEIQRTEQGDSAMYLCASSSDRAQETQYFGPGTRLLVL.

The chain recombines TRBV27 with TRBJ2-3; 11 bases are a match to TRBD2. This CDR3 is built from 14 residues. The J segment lost 8 bases and the V segment lost 6 bases, leaving 7 bases of the junction unmatched. Germline-derived CDR1 and CDR2 are MNHEY and SMNVEV (reference sequence). The CDR3 loop is CASRLAGGPGTQYF. The CDR3 DNA is TGTGCCAGCAGATTAGCGGGAGGGCCGGGTACGCAGTATTTT.

The chain couples TRBV6-5 to TRBJ2-7; possible D gene TRBD1, 6 bases. Germline V gene data show CDR1 as MNHEY and CDR2 as SVGAGI. The CDR3 consists of 14 residues. Trimming took 4 bases from V and 3 from J, leaving 13 bases between them. The CDR3 loop is CASSSTGGYYEQYF. The CDR3 DNA sequence: TGTGCCAGCAGTTCGACAGGAGGCTACTACGAGCAGTACTTC.

The V gene is TRBV11-2, the J gene TRBJ1-4, with unresolved D. V was trimmed by 1 base and J by 0 bases, leaving 9 bases between them. The germline CDR1 and CDR2 sequences are SGHAT and FQNNGV. This CDR3 comprises 16 residues. CDR3 residues: CASSLVWAATNEKLFF. The CDR3 nucleotides are TGTGCCAGCAGCTTAGTTTGGGCAGCAACTAATGAAAAACTGTTTTTT.

The chain couples TRBV5-1 to TRBJ2-3; 13 bases line up with TRBD2. Germline trimming cut 4 bases from V and 0 bases from J; bases unmatched to any gene: 2. This CDR3 is 16 amino acids long. The germline CDR1 and CDR2 sequences are SGHRS and YFSETQ. DNA of the CDR3: TGCGCCAGCAGCGGGGGACTAGCGGGAAGCACAGATACGCAGTATTTT. Protein sequence: CASSGGLAGSTDTQYF.

This clone was observed once. This chain uses TRBV5-6 with TRBJ2-7; D is unresolved. The V end was cut by 0 bases, the J end by 3 bases, with 10 bases between. The CDR3 contains 14 residues. Germline CDR1 and CDR2: SGHDT and YYEEEE. In DNA, the CDR3 is TGTGCCAGCAGCTTGGGTTCCGTAAACTACGAGCAGTACTTC. It codes for CASSLGSVNYEQYF.

With respect to this clone: The same CDR3 also results from other DNA sequences found in this sample. This sequence joins TRBV5-1 and TRBJ2-5; D not certain. Germline values: CDR1 SGHRS, CDR2 YFSETQ. The CDR3 extends over 11 amino acids. The V and J ends lost 2 bases and 5 bases respectively, with 4 bases between them. CDR3 sequence reads: CASSLEETQYF. DNA for the CDR3: TGCGCCAGCAGCTTAGAGGAGACCCAGTACTTC.

The chain employs TRBV11-2 and TRBJ2-3; tentative D call: TRBD2 (6 bases). The CDR3 loop spans 12 amino acids. The germline CDR1 and CDR2 sequences are SGHAT and FQNNGV. Trimming pared 6 bases from V and 5 bases from J, leaving 9 bases between. The DNA of the CDR3 is TGTGCCAGCAGAACGGAGGGAGATACGCAGTATTTT. The encoded protein is CASRTEGDTQYF.

V usage is TRBV5-1 and J usage is TRBJ2-5; D uncertain. The germline V and J ends were trimmed by 3 bases and 0 bases, with 6 bases remaining between them. The CDR3 runs to 13 residues. Germline V lookup: CDR1 SGHRS, CDR2 YFSETQ. Here the CDR3 DNA reads TGCGCCAGCAGCTGGACGTACCAAGAGACCCAGTACTTC. Translated: CASSWTYQETQYF.

This clone was observed once. The J gene is TRBJ2-7, the V gene TRBV10-3; TRBD1 matches at 7 bases. Losses at the gene ends were 5 bases for V and 6 bases for J; bases not matched to a gene: 7. This CDR3 is 13 amino acids long. The V gene's germline CDR1 is ENHRY and CDR2 SYGVKD. As DNA, the CDR3 is TGTGCCATCAGTCGAGACAGGGCTGGCGAGCAGTACTTC. It codes for CAISRDRAGEQYF.

The CDR3 nucleotides are TGTGCCAGCCGTAGGGGCGGGGAGGACGGCTACACCTTC. Protein: CASRRGGEDGYTF. The V call is TRBV6-5, the J call TRBJ1-2, with D possibly being TRBD1 (5 bases). With 8 bases removed from V and 8 bases from J, the gap between germline ends came to 18 bases. The CDR3 runs to 13 residues. CDR1 MNHEY and CDR2 SVGAGI come from the germline V gene.

V usage is TRBV11-2 and J usage is TRBJ2-3; D is undetermined. V was cut by 5 bases and J by 5 bases, with 17 bases left in between. This CDR3 comprises 15 residues. Germline loops: CDR1 SGHAT, CDR2 FQNNGV. Written as DNA, the CDR3 is TGTGCCAGCAGCGTAGGTGAGGCCCGGCTAGATACGCAGTATTTT. As protein: CASSVGEARLDTQYF.

This clone is a singleton in its sample. The chain carries TRBV6-6 and TRBJ2-2, with TRBD1 identical over 8 bases. Germline V gene lookup returns CDR1 MNHNY and CDR2 SVGAGI (reference sequence). With 5 bases clipped from V and 5 bases from J, the junction kept 1 base outside the gene matches. The CDR3 runs to 13 residues. The CDR3 DNA reads as TGTGCCAGCAGTGACAGGGGTACCGGGGAGCTGTTTTTT. It codes for CASSDRGTGELFF.

This clone is labeled medium-sized. This chain connects TRBV30 to TRBJ2-1; no firm D call. The CDR3 is 12 amino acids. CDR1 and CDR2 from the germline V gene are GTSNPN and SVGIG (reference sequence). Trimming shortened V by 2 bases and J by 6 bases, and 8 bases separated the two germline ends. The DNA for the CDR3 is TGTGCCTGGAGTCGAAGTTCCAATGAGCAGTTCTTC. Residues: CAWSRSSNEQFF.

V gene TRBV5-6 combines with J gene TRBJ1-3; unclear D gene. V lost 4 bases to trimming and J lost 4 bases, with 9 bases between them. CDR1 is SGHDT and CDR2 is YYEEEE in the germline V gene. This CDR3 has 13 amino acids. Here the CDR3 DNA reads TGTGCCAGCAGCCTCTTAGAAGGAAACACCATATATTTT. This sequence encodes CASSLLEGNTIYF.

The chain is built from TRBV28 and TRBJ2-2; TRBD2 agrees at 11 bases. The CDR3 loop spans 16 amino acids. Germline loops: CDR1 MDHEN, CDR2 SYDVKM. V shed 5 bases, J shed 2 bases, and the junction held 4 bases outside the gene matches. CDR3 protein: CASSHSGRANTGELFF. Here the CDR3 DNA reads TGTGCCAGCAGTCATAGCGGGAGGGCCAACACCGGGGAGCTGTTTTTT.

This clone occurred a few times. The chain couples TRBV28 to TRBJ1-2; D possibly corresponds to TRBD1 (5 bases). Germline CDR1 and CDR2: MDHEN and SYDVKM. The CDR3 runs to 14 residues. The V gene lost 3 bases and the J gene lost 8 bases, with 16 bases spanning the gap. DNA of the CDR3: TGTGCCAGCAGTTTCGGGCAGGGACGAGAGGGCTACACCTTC. Its translation: CASSFGQGREGYTF.